This note documents a single TCR beta chain sequence. What antigen it recognizes has not been identified. No base qualities exist here, and no much larger clone lies one base off it. Read against the paper, the sample's time point label means: about 28 days (+/-7) after the second vaccine dose. AZD1222 recipients with second doses at about 4 weeks or about 12 weeks were pooled, because spike-specific TCR depth and breadth did not differ between schedules. The vaccinee samples were drawn from two UK trials, COV001 and COV002, one of which was a single-blind randomized controlled phase 2/3 trial testing AZD1222 (ChAdOx1 nCoV-19) in healthy adults. For TCRbeta chain sequencing, PBMC samples were collected from trial participants at day 0 and at day 28 after the second dose. The record originates from a study of T cell responses to AZD1222 COVID-19 vaccine listed by TCRdb under 2021. For the wider study: TCR sequencing was performed for 230 to 250 trial participants, of whom about 200 were given two doses of AZD1222 and some 26 were given two doses of MenACWY control vaccine. Trial participants were enrolled into age subgroups of 18-55, 56-69 and 70-plus years, which contained roughly 140, 27 and 60 TCR-sequenced participants, respectively.

General findings and caveats noted by the study authors: The 56-69-year group was small, and its depth increase did not reach significance, likely because of low power. Conclusions about previously exposed vaccinees are limited because only five to seven AZD1222 recipients were SARS-CoV-2 seropositive at baseline. No day 14 peak-response samples were available, so repertoires were characterized only after the peak T cell response. Reportedly, almost half of the unique spike-specific TCRs recognized epitopes lying outside the regions that are mutated in the B.1.351 and B.1.1.7 variants. The vaccine-associated CD4 TCRs covered the entire spike protein, and the dominant responses fell in regions 160-218 and 743-854. Participants were mostly white British, with more females than males. The authors suggested clonal diversity may have been underestimated. After two AZD1222 doses, both the breadth and the depth of spike-specific TCRs were significantly higher than at day 0 and than in MenACWY recipients.

The cysteine opens and the phenylalanine closes a CDR3 of 14 amino acids. Only CDR3 DNA remains: 42 bases, in frame from the first base. V is trimmed back by 4 bases and J by 3 bases, and the junction contains 8 bases that no gene match accounts for. The germline V gene (reference sequence) supplies CDR1 GTSNPN and CDR2 SVGIG. The CDR3 regions of human TCRbeta chains were analyzed by immunosequencing. The source study handled its data this way. Repertoire TCRs were matched against a reference library of SARS-CoV-2-specific TCRs generated with the MIRA antigen-specificity platform. Breadth was defined as the fraction of unique TCRs that were SARS-CoV-2-associated. Depth was defined as the fraction of total T cells that were SARS-CoV-2-associated. Each spike-specific TCR was assigned to its reactive spike region and to a CD4 or CD8 class using the MIRA data. Log10-transformed breadth and depth values were compared by one-way ANOVA with Sidak's multiple comparisons tests. TCRdb obtained this table from immuneACCESS and retained in-frame rearrangements with V and J assigned. These tables miss some clones; where compared with another copy, unresolved V genes account for less than half of the shortfall, and the remainder is unexplained. Clone size and V and J calls were adopted from that table, with D and trimming inferred from the DNA. The sample table holds more than 85,000 clones, of which roughly nine tenths were seen once. Around 45% of the sample comes from the top ten.

This specimen consisted of peripheral blood, obtained 28 days after the second AZD1222 dose. The chain uses TRBV30 and TRBJ1-2; 7 central nucleotides agree with TRBD1. The receptor was isolated from an adult who received the AZD1222 COVID-19 vaccine. The DNA is TGTGCCTGGAACGGACAGGCGTCTTACTATGGCTACACCTTC. The encoded protein is CAWNGQASYYGYTF.